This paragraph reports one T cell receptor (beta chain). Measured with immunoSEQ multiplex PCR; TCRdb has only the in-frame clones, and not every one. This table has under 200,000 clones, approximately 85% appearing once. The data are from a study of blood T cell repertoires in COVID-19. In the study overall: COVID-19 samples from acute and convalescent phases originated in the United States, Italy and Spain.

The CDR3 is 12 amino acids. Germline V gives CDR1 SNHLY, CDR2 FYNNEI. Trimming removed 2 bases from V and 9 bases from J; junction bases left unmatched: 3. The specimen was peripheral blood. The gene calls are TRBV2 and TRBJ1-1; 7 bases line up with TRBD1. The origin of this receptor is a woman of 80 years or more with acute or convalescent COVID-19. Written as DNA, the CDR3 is TGTGCCAGCAGTGAAAGGGGGCTGAAAGCTTTCTTT. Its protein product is CASSERGLKAFF.